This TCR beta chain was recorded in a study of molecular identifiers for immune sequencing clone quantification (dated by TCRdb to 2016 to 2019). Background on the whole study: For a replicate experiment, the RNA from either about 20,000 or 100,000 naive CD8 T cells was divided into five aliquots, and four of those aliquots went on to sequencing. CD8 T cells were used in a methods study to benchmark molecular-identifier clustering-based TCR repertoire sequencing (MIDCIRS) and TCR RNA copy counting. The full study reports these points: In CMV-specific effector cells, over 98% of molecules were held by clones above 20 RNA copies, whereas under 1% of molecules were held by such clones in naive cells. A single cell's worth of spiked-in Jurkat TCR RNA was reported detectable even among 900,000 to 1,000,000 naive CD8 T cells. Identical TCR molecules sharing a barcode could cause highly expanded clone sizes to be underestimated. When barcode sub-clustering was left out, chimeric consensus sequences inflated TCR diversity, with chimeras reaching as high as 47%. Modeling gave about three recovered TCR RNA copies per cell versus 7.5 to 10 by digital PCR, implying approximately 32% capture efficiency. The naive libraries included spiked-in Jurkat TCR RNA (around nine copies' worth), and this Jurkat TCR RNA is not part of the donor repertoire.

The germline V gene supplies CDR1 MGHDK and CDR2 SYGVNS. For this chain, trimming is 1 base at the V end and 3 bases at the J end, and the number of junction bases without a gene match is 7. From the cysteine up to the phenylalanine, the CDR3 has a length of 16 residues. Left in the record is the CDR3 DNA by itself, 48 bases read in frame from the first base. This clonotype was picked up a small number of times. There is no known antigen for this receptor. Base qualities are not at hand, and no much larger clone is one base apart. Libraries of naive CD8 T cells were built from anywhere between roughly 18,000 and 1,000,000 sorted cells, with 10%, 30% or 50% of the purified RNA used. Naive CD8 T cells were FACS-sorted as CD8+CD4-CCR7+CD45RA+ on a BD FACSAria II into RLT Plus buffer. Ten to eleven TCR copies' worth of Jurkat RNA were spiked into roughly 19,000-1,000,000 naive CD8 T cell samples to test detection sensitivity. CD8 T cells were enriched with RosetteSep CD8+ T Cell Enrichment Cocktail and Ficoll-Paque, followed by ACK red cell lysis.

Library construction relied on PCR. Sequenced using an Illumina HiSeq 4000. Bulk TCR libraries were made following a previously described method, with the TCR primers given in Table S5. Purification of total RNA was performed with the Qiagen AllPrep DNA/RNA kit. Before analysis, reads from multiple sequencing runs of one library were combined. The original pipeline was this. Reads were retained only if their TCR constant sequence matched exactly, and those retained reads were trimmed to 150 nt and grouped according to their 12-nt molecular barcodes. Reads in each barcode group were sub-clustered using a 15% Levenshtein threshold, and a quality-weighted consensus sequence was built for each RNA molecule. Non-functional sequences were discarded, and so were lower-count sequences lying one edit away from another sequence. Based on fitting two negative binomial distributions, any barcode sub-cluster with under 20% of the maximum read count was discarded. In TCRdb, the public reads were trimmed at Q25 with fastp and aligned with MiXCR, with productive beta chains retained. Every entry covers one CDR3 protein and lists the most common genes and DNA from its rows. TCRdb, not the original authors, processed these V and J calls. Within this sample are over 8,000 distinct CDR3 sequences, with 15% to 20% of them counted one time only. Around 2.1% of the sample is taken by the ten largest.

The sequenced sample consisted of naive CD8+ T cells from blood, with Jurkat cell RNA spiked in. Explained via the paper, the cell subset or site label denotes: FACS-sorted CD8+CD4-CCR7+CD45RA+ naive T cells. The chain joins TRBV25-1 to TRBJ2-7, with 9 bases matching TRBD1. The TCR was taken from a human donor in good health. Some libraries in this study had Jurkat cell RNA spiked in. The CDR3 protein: CASSECWTGVVYEQYF. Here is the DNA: TGTGCCAGCAGTGAATGTTGGACAGGGGTCGTCTACGAGCAGTACTTC.